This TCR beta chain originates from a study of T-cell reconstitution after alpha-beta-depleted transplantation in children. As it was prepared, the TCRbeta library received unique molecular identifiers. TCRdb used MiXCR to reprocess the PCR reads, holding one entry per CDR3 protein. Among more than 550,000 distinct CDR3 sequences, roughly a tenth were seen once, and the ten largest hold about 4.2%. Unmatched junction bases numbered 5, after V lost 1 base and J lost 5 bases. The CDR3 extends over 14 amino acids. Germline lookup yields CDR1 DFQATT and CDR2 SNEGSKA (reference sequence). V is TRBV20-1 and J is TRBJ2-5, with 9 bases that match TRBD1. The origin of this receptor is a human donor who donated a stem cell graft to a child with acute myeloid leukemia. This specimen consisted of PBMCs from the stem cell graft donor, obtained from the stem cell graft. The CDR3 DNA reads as TGCAGTGCTAGAGCAACAGGGGGCAGGGAGACCCAGTACTTC. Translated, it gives CSARATGGRETQYF.